The rows below give T cell receptor beta chains drawn from one sample of a study of vaccination effects on CD4 cells after COVID-19. No antigen is known for these receptors. The protocol was immunoSEQ multiplex PCR, while the TCRdb copy is restricted to in-frame clones and leaves out a portion. The sample holds about 47,000 clones, roughly two thirds seen once. Material: CD4+ T cells from PBMCs cultured without peptide, obtained after COVID-19 vaccination. The receptor set was obtained from a human donor who received a COVID-19 vaccine. The CDR3 runs from the conserved cysteine through the conserved F or W. A D gene is named only where the DNA matches it firmly. Clone size is stated in some rows and not others, as once, few, many or a class when expanded.

D	V	size	length	J	CDR3	DNA
NA	TRBV9	once	15	TRBJ1-2	CASSVDTGSNYGYTF	TGTGCCAGCAGCGTAGATACCGGGTCTAACTATGGCTACACCTTC
NA	TRBV5-6	few	15	TRBJ1-1	CASSLTPVANTEAFF	TGTGCCAGCAGCTTGACTCCGGTAGCGAACACTGAAGCTTTCTTT
NA	TRBV29-1	NA	15	TRBJ1-1	CSVAFWGREKTEAFF	TGCAGCGTTGCGTTTTGGGGCAGGGAGAAGACTGAAGCTTTCTTT
NA	TRBV19	once	15	TRBJ1-1	CASTVPGHYSTEAFF	TGTGCCAGTACCGTACCGGGCCACTACAGCACTGAAGCTTTCTTT
NA	TRBV19	NA	13	TRBJ1-3	CASSRRTGNTIYF	TGTGCCAGTAGTAGACGGACGGGAAACACCATATATTTT
TRBD1	TRBV24-1	NA	16	TRBJ2-7	CATSDFSTGGIYEQYF	TGTGCCACCAGTGATTTCTCGACAGGGGGGATCTACGAGCAGTACTTC
NA	TRBV2	NA	16	TRBJ1-4	CASRLDSGGAGEKLFF	TGTGCCAGCAGGCTTGATTCGGGGGGCGCCGGTGAAAAACTGTTTTTT
NA	TRBV27	once	14	TRBJ1-5	CASSYQGRGQPQHF	TGTGCCAGCAGTTATCAAGGGAGAGGTCAGCCCCAGCATTTT
NA	TRBV5-4	NA	15	TRBJ2-6	CASNRGASGANVLTF	TGTGCCAGCAACCGGGGGGCCTCTGGGGCCAACGTCCTGACTTTC
NA	TRBV29-1	NA	14	TRBJ1-2	CSVRSLGTHYGYTF	TGCAGCGTGAGAAGTTTAGGCACACACTATGGCTACACCTTC
NA	TRBV6-5	NA	13	TRBJ1-1	CAGSRIGGASAFF	TGTGCCGGATCGCGGATCGGGGGCGCCTCAGCTTTCTTT
NA	TRBV5-4	NA	16	TRBJ2-5	CASSLAGTNSWETQYF	TGTGCCAGCAGCTTGGCCGGGACCAATAGTTGGGAGACCCAGTACTTC
NA	TRBV7-6	NA	14	TRBJ2-2	CASSKAQNTGELFF	TGTGCCAGCAGCAAGGCCCAGAACACCGGGGAGCTGTTTTTT
NA	TRBV14	once	15	TRBJ2-7	CASSQNFRDAGGQYF	TGTGCCAGCAGCCAGAACTTCCGGGACGCCGGGGGGCAGTACTTC
NA	TRBV10-2	NA	17	TRBJ2-2	CASRVPTLGQAAGELFF	TGCGCCAGCAGGGTCCCCACCCTAGGGCAGGCGGCCGGGGAGCTGTTTTTT
NA	TRBV29-1	NA	11	TRBJ1-2	CSVESWRGYTF	TGCAGCGTCGAAAGTTGGCGGGGCTACACCTTC
TRBD2	TRBV12-3/TRBV12-4	NA	13	TRBJ2-2	CASSSGRAGELFF	TGTGCCAGTTCCAGCGGGAGGGCAGGGGAGCTGTTTTTT
NA	TRBV7-9	NA	11	TRBJ1-2	CASSDRRGYTF	TGTGCCAGCAGCGATCGGCGTGGCTACACCTTC
NA	TRBV5-1	once	14	TRBJ1-1	CASSSSVRGTEAFF	TGCGCCAGCAGCTCATCAGTCCGGGGTACTGAAGCTTTCTTT
TRBD1	TRBV5-1	once	15	TRBJ1-6	CASSPRDRDNSPLHF	TGCGCCAGCAGCCCCCGGGACAGGGATAATTCACCCCTCCACTTT
NA	TRBV9	NA	15	TRBJ1-6	CASSAPQGNNSPLHF	TGTGCCAGCAGCGCACCTCAGGGGAATAATTCACCCCTCCACTTT
NA	TRBV20-1	NA	11	TRBJ2-7	CSARDEYEQYF	TGCAGTGCTAGAGATGAGTACGAGCAGTACTTC
TRBD2	TRBV5-4	NA	16	TRBJ2-1	CASSLRLAGVNNEQFF	TGTGCCAGCAGCCTAAGACTAGCGGGAGTTAACAATGAGCAGTTCTTC
NA	TRBV12-3/TRBV12-4	many	13	TRBJ1-2	CAIRGMATYGYTF	TGTGCCATCAGGGGAATGGCAACCTATGGCTACACCTTC
TRBD2	TRBV12-3/TRBV12-4	NA	13	TRBJ2-2	CASSRGGAGELFF	TGTGCCAGCAGCCGGGGAGGGGCCGGGGAGCTGTTTTTT
NA	TRBV11-2	few	12	TRBJ1-3	CASSPSGNTIYF	TGTGCCAGCAGCCCCTCAGGAAACACCATATATTTT
TRBD2	TRBV9	NA	15	TRBJ2-5	CASSVVAGFQETQYF	TGTGCCAGCAGCGTAGTAGCGGGATTCCAAGAGACCCAGTACTTC
TRBD1	TRBV5-1	NA	16	TRBJ2-1	CASTPSTGPLYNEQFF	TGCGCCAGCACCCCATCGACAGGGCCCCTGTACAATGAGCAGTTCTTC
NA	TRBV5-4	NA	17	TRBJ1-5	CASSLSGSSGSNQPQHF	TGTGCCAGCAGCTTGTCGGGCAGCTCGGGAAGCAATCAGCCCCAGCATTTT
TRBD1	TRBV4-1	NA	16	TRBJ1-1	CASSALNRGMNTEAFF	TGCGCCAGCAGCGCGTTAAACAGGGGAATGAACACTGAAGCTTTCTTT
NA	TRBV24-1	NA	12	TRBJ2-7	CATLDITYEQYF	TGTGCCACCCTGGACATAACCTACGAGCAGTACTTC
NA	TRBV5-1	NA	15	TRBJ1-1	CASSLDLSRGAEAFF	TGCGCCAGCAGCTTGGACTTGAGTAGGGGGGCTGAAGCTTTCTTT
TRBD2	TRBV4-2	NA	14	TRBJ2-1	CASSQVGGGDEQFF	TGTGCCAGCAGCCAAGTGGGGGGGGGAGATGAGCAGTTCTTC
NA	TRBV6-6	NA	14	TRBJ2-3	CASTAMQGLDTQYF	TGTGCCAGCACGGCGATGCAGGGACTAGATACGCAGTATTTT
NA	TRBV19	NA	12	TRBJ2-7	CASSLDSYEQYF	TGTGCCAGTAGTTTAGACTCCTACGAGCAGTACTTC
TRBD2	TRBV5-1	few	15	TRBJ2-5	CASSDTSAVRETQYF	TGCGCCAGCAGCGACACTAGCGCCGTCCGGGAGACCCAGTACTTC
NA	TRBV19	NA	14	TRBJ1-2	CASSQMREGYGYTF	TGTGCCAGTAGTCAGATGCGGGAGGGCTATGGCTACACCTTC
TRBD1	TRBV25-1	few	15	TRBJ1-6	CASSTTGTGNSPLHF	TGTGCCAGCAGCACCACCGGGACAGGGAATTCACCCCTCCACTTT
TRBD1	TRBV9	NA	14	TRBJ2-7	CASSSGTGSYEQYF	TGTGCCAGCAGCTCCGGGACAGGGTCCTACGAGCAGTACTTC
TRBD1	TRBV5-1	few	14	TRBJ1-5	CASSSGQNNQPQHF	TGCGCCAGCAGCTCGGGACAGAACAATCAGCCCCAGCATTTT
TRBD1	TRBV5-1	NA	15	TRBJ1-4	CASSFGAGGAEKLFF	TGCGCCAGCAGCTTCGGCGCAGGGGGGGCTGAAAAACTGTTTTTT